This T cell receptor beta chain was retrieved from a study of T cell clusters in autoimmune cytopenias. This clonotype registers medium-sized by frequency. Its antigen remains unidentified. The germline CDR1 and CDR2 sequences are SQVTM and ANQGSEA. The CDR3 runs 15 residues. One tube held mixed TRB-A and TRB-B primer pools for touch-down PCR. After re-calling the multiplex PCR reads, TCRdb lists one entry per CDR3 protein, DNA absent. This sample's table reports under 14,000 distinct CDR3 sequences. Study-wide points: No experiment has yet validated the function of the T cell clusters defined in silico.

TRB was amplified from roughly 250 ng of peripheral blood genomic DNA per sample. The sample was also reused in another study, on T cell repertoires in aging, cancer and after chemotherapy. From that paper: Approximately 10 million TCR reads were in the whole dataset. Compared with age-matched healthy donors, untreated hematological or solid cancer patients showed higher blood TCR clonality. Loss of evenness, beyond lost richness, contributed to age-related TCR diversity decline in cancer patients.

The TCR comes from a human donor in good health. The chain employs TRBV29-1 and TRBJ2-1; TCRdb picks TRBD2, but there is no DNA to check that call. The sample was peripheral blood. CDR3 sequence: CSVPGTSGDYNEQFF.